This T cell receptor (beta chain) was retrieved from a study of T cell responses to AZD1222 COVID-19 vaccine. Sequencing used immunoSEQ multiplex PCR; TCRdb keeps in-frame clones, though not all of them. In the table there are over 100,000 clones, around 87% of which are singletons. J gave up 4 bases and V 4 bases, and 6 bases lay outside the gene matches. The CDR3 covers 15 residues. Germline CDR1 reads MNHEY; CDR2 reads SVGAGI. General study findings and limits: The reported proportion of spike-specific TCRs targeting unmutated variant regions was nearly half. Spike as a whole was targeted by vaccine-associated CD4 TCRs, dominant at 160-218 and 743-854.

Turning to this clone: Its specificity is not known.

The chain couples TRBV6-5 to TRBJ2-3, with 9 bases aligning to TRBD2. The receptor comes from an adult in good health. The starting material was peripheral blood, obtained on day 0 of AZD1222 vaccination. The CDR3, as DNA: TGTGCCAGCAGTTCTTTGGGACTAGCAGCAGATACGCAGTATTTT. It codes for CASSSLGLAADTQYF.